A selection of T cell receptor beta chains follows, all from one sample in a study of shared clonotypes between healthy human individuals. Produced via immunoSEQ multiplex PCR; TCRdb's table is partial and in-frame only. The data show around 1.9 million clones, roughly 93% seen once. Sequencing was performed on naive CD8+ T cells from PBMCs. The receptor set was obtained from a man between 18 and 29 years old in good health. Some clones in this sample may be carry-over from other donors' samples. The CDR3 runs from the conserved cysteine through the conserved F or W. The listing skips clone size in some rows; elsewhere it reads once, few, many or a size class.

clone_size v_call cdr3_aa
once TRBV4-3 CASSQDTRTSGPQETQYF
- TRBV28 CASLAVSSYEQYF
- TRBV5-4 CAGGSGSAYNEQFF
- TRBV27 CASSLGGTGELFF
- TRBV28 CASSPIYSGGPSYGYTF
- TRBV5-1 CASSLEGQGFYEQYF
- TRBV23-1 CASTRKGVLTEAFF
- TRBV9 CASAEGGGNYGYTF
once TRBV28 CASSPTRVGISYDEQYF
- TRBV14 CASSQVISAYEQYF
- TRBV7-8 CASSLETSYEQYF
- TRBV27 CASSTWSGDEQFF
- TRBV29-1 CSVAGVGRGEAFF
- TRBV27 CASSPRTVGGGYTF
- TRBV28 CASSLFTGALRGEQYF
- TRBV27 CASSLSAGLNYGYTF
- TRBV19 CASRAFTGELYEQYF
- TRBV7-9 CASSLGLTNHNEQFF
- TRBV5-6 CASSLSGRQKVETQYF
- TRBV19 CASRATQGMMTYEQYF
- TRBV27 CASSLLSLTEQYF
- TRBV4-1 CASSQVPGPYEQYF